What follows describes a single T cell receptor beta chain. What it binds is unknown. Germline CDR1 SGHDT, CDR2 YYEEEE. The CDR3 sequence is 15 residues long. The V and J ends lost 4 bases and 5 bases, in that order; junction bases with no gene match: 10. The sample comes from a study of T cell responses to AZD1222 COVID-19 vaccine. About the study: Second doses at about 4 or about 12 weeks were pooled.

Only in-frame clones appear in the TCRdb table, and some are missing; sequencing was by immunoSEQ multiplex PCR. The table includes about 86,000 clones, roughly 90% detected once. General study findings and limits: Repertoires in all cases were sampled only once the peak T cell response had passed. Donors were chiefly white British, with a greater number of females, and clonal diversity was perhaps underestimated. Regions 160-218 and 743-854 held dominance among vaccine-associated CD4 TCRs, which spanned spike.

This chain connects TRBV5-6 to TRBJ1-1, with TRBD1 identical over 8 bases. This TCR was sampled from an adult in good health. Material: peripheral blood, obtained on day 0 of AZD1222 vaccination. The CDR3: CASSMLQGELTEAFF. The CDR3 nucleotides read TGTGCCAGCAGCATGTTACAGGGGGAATTAACTGAAGCTTTCTTT.